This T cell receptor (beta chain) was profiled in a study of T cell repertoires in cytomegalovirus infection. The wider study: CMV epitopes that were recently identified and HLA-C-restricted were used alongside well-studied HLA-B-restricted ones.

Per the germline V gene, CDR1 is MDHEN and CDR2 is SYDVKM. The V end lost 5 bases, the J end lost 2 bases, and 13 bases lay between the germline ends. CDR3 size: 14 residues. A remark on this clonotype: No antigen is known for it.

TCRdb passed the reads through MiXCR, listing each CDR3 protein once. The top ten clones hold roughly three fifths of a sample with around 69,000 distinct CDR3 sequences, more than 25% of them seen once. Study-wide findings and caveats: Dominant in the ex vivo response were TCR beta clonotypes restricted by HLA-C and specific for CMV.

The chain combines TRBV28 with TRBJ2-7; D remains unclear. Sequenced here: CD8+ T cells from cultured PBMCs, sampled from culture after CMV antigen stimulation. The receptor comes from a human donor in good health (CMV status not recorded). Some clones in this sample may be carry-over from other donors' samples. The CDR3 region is CASSAWFWTYEQYF. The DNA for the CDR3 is TGTGCCAGCAGTGCCTGGTTCTGGACCTACGAGCAGTACTTC.